The sequence of this T cell receptor (beta chain) was determined in a study of T cell responses to AZD1222 COVID-19 vaccine. Turning to the study itself: Second-dose intervals of approximately 4 or approximately 12 weeks were pooled.

Study-wide results and limits: Spike-specific TCR breadth and depth were elevated following two AZD1222 doses. Along spike, vaccine-associated CD4 TCRs were found throughout, with dominance at 160-218 and 743-854.

Measured with immunoSEQ multiplex PCR; TCRdb has only the in-frame clones, and not every one. Of 150,000 to 200,000 clones detected, about nine tenths appear once; the ten largest clones hold over 4.5%. Trimming shortened V by 3 bases and J by 0 bases, and 11 bases separated the two germline ends. Germline V gene lookup returns CDR1 LNHNV and CDR2 YYDKDF (reference sequence). The CDR3 contains 15 residues. Points on this clone: Its antigen is still unknown.

This receptor was taken from an adult in good health. The gene calls are TRBV15 and TRBJ1-1; D is perhaps TRBD1 (6 bases). This specimen was peripheral blood, taken on day 0 of AZD1222 vaccination. The CDR3 DNA reads TGTGCCACCAGCAGTAACAGGGACCTGAACACTGAAGCTTTCTTT. Translated: CATSSNRDLNTEAFF.